This T cell receptor beta chain was sequenced for a study of cytomegalovirus exposure and HLA in healthy donors. V was pared by 3 bases and J by 2 bases, with 7 bases of the junction left unmatched. CDR3 length: 15 residues. Germline V CDR1 and CDR2: MGHRA, YSYEKL. Findings and caveats of the study: It was assumed in the presence/absence analyses that sequencing depth was roughly uniform across donors. Accurate prediction of most subjects' HLA-A and HLA-B alleles from TCR beta sequences was reported.

The PCR ran on 60 Vbeta and 13 Jbeta primers. Sequencing used immunoSEQ multiplex PCR; TCRdb keeps in-frame clones, though not all of them. Among about 200,000 clones listed, approximately 86% were seen once. On this clone itself: The antigen is unknown.

Healthy bone marrow donors made up the cohort. This TCR was recovered from a woman younger than 45 in good health and CMV-seronegative. The chain couples TRBV4-1 to TRBJ2-7, with 7 bases fitting TRBD1. The source material was PBMCs. CDR3 region: CASSHGDSKAYEQYF. The DNA of the CDR3 is TGCGCCAGCAGCCACGGGGACAGCAAAGCCTACGAGCAGTACTTC.